This T cell receptor (beta chain) was recorded in a study of identical twins. Addition of a universal primer site occurred through template switching, and cDNA carried unique molecular identifiers. Each CDR3 protein gets one entry after TCRdb re-called the 5' RACE reads with MiXCR. Of around 290,000 distinct CDR3 sequences in the sample, roughly 8.6% are singletons; the top ten hold roughly 7%. Per germline, CDR1 KGHDR and CDR2 SFDVKD. CDR3 length equals 13 residues. V was cut by 0 bases and J by 0 bases, with 2 bases left in between. This clonotype was recorded many times. The same specimen was also included in a second study, on yellow fever vaccine responses in identical twins.

The sequenced material came from CD8+ T cells sorted from blood. This TCR derives from a woman between 18 and 29 years old in good health. V usage is TRBV24-1 and J usage is TRBJ2-7; D remains ambiguous. CDR3 region: CATSDLSSYEQYF. CDR3 DNA sequence: TGTGCCACCAGTGATTTGAGCTCCTACGAGCAGTACTTC.